The clone carrying this T cell receptor (beta chain) was detected many times. The antigen remains unidentified. This entry belongs to a study of T cells after posttransplantation cyclophosphamide. Only in-frame clones appear in the TCRdb table, and some are missing; sequencing was by immunoSEQ multiplex PCR. The specimen has roughly 35,000 clones, none found just once. Notes on the study in general: Donor-recipient repertoire similarity was low at 1-2 months, rising over year one. After PTCy, TRB diversity resembled that of CNI/methotrexate controls. Blood and skin or GI T cell repertoires showed limited TRB overlap.

From germline, CDR1 is SGHTA and CDR2 FQGNSA. The CDR3 is 18 amino acids. The V and J ends lost 1 base and 1 base respectively, with 18 bases between them. The source of this sequence is a girl aged 5 to 17 in good health, CMV-negative, and a related stem cell transplant donor. V is TRBV7-2 and J is TRBJ2-3, with D possibly matching TRBD2 (6 bases). The sample consisted of PBMCs. The CDR3 coding sequence is TGTGCCAGCAGCTTAGGAGGATGGGGGGAGGCGGGCACAGATACGCAGTATTTT. Protein sequence: CASSLGGWGEAGTDTQYF.